One and the same sample provided the 8 T cell receptor beta chains below, sequenced in a study of cytomegalovirus exposure and HLA in healthy donors. Primers for the PCR totalled 60 Vbeta and 13 Jbeta. The data were produced by immunoSEQ multiplex PCR, yet TCRdb's version contains in-frame clones alone and is incomplete. The sample has about 120,000 clones, 70% to 80% seen once; the top ten hold 8.2%. Sample: PBMCs. These receptors were taken from a middle-aged woman in good health and CMV-seropositive.

This chain joins TRBV5-6 and TRBJ2-5; 13 nucleotides match TRBD2. The length of the CDR3 is 16 residues. J lost 0 bases, V lost 5 bases, and 4 bases had no gene match. Per the germline V gene, CDR1 is SGHDT and CDR2 is YYEEEE. The CDR3 is CASSPLAGGNQETQYF. The CDR3 bases are TGTGCCAGCAGTCCACTAGCGGGGGGGAACCAAGAGACCCAGTACTTC. The variable domain in full, with the rest retrieved from reference TRBV5-6 and TRBJ2-5, is DAGVTQSPTHLIKTRGQQVTLRCSPKSGHDTVSWYQQALGQGPQFIFQYYEEEERQRGNFPDRFSGHQFPNYSSELNVNALLLGDSALYLCASSPLAGGNQETQYFGPGTRLLVL.

Only one count was recorded for this clone. The chain carries TRBV5-1 and TRBJ1-1; D is uncertain. Germline V lookup: CDR1 SGHRS, CDR2 YFSETQ. This CDR3 is 14 amino acids long. V was trimmed by 4 bases and J by 5 bases, leaving 15 bases between them. CDR3 loop: CASSVGEIGTEAFF. The CDR3 DNA follows: TGCGCCAGCAGCGTAGGAGAGATAGGAACTGAAGCTTTCTTT.

This chain connects TRBV5-6 to TRBJ1-1, with no clear D. Germline V gene data show CDR1 as SGHDT and CDR2 as YYEEEE. The V end was cut by 1 base, the J end by 3 bases, with 7 bases between. The CDR3 runs 13 residues. CDR3 in DNA: TGTGCCAGCAGCTTGACCGAGTACACTGAAGCTTTCTTT. This translates into CASSLTEYTEAFF.

The rearrangement uses TRBV10-2 and TRBJ1-1, with D possibly being TRBD1 (5 bases). The CDR3 extends over 13 amino acids. V lost 7 bases and J lost 3, with 12 bases in between. The germline gives CDR1 WSHSY, CDR2 SAAADI. CDR3 sequence: CASIPREDTEAFF. In DNA form, the CDR3 reads TGCGCCAGCATACCCAGGGAGGACACTGAAGCTTTCTTT.

V and J are TRBV5-4 and TRBJ2-7, with 7 bases lining up with TRBD1. CDR1 SGHNT and CDR2 YYREEE come from the germline V gene (reference sequence). V trimming: 1 base; J trimming: 5 bases; junction bases outside the gene matches: 6. The CDR3 is made up of 14 amino acids. CDR3 amino acids: CASSLTGAPDEQYF. The CDR3 DNA reads TGTGCCAGCAGCTTGACAGGGGCCCCGGACGAGCAGTACTTC.

The chain links TRBV9 to TRBJ2-1; 13 bases line up with TRBD2. Germline V gene sequence: CDR1 SGDLS, CDR2 YYNGEE. Germline trimming cut 0 bases from V and 11 bases from J; bases unmatched to any gene: 5. CDR3 length: 15 residues. The CDR3 nucleotides are TGTGCCAGCAGCGTAGAAGGGACTAGCGGGGATAAGCAGTTCTTC. It translates to CASSVEGTSGDKQFF.

The chain uses TRBV28 and TRBJ1-4; maybe TRBD1 (5 bases). Per germline, CDR1 MDHEN and CDR2 SYDVKM. The CDR3 is made up of 15 amino acids. V was cut by 5 bases and J by 8 bases, with 18 bases left in between. Written as DNA, the CDR3 is TGTGCCAGCAGTCCACTTCGGGGGGGTGGAGAAAAACTGTTTTTT. Protein sequence: CASSPLRGGGEKLFF. The full variable domain, completed using reference TRBV28 and TRBJ1-4, is DVKVTQSSRYLVKRTGEKVFLECVQDMDHENMFWYRQDPGLGLRLIYFSYDVKMKEKGDIPEGYSVSREKKERFSLILESASTNQTSMYLCASSPLRGGGEKLFFGSGTQLSVL.

The chain links TRBV7-9 to TRBJ1-2; TRBD1 matches at 9 bases. V gave up 4 bases and J gave up 5 bases; unmatched junction bases: 8. The CDR3 is 15 amino acids. Per germline, CDR1 SEHNR and CDR2 FQNEAQ (reference sequence). CDR3 region: CASSSTGQGRYGYTF. CDR3 nucleotide sequence: TGTGCCAGCAGCTCCACGGGACAGGGTAGATATGGCTACACCTTC.